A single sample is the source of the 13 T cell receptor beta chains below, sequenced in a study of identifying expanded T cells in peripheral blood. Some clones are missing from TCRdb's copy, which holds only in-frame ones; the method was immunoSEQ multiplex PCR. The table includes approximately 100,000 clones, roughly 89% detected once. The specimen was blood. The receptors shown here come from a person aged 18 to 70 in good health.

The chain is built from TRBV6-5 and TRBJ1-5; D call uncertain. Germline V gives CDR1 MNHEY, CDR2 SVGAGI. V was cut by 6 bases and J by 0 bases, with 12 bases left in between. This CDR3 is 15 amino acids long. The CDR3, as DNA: TGTGCCAGCAGACTGGACGGTGATAGCAATCAGCCCCAGCATTTT. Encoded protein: CASRLDGDSNQPQHF.

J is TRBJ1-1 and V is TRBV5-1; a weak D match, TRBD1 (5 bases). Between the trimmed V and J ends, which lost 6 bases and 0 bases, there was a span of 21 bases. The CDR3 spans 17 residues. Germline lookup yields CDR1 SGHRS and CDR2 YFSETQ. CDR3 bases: TGCGCCAGCACGCCCTCAACTTCAGGGTTGATGAACACTGAAGCTTTCTTT. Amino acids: CASTPSTSGLMNTEAFF. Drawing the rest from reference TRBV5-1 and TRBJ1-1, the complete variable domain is KAGVTQTPRYLIKTRGQQVTLSCSPISGHRSVSWYQQTPGQGLQFLFEYFSETQRNKGNFPGRFSGRQFSNSRSEMNVSTLELGDSALYLCASTPSTSGLMNTEAFFGQGTRLTVV.

CDR3 nucleotides: TGTGCCAGCAGCCCTACAGGGACCGAGCAGTACTTC. Translated: CASSPTGTEQYF. The chain joins TRBV11-2 to TRBJ2-7; TRBD1 might be the D (6 bases). Trimming removed 5 bases from V and 6 bases from J, with 11 bases in between. The CDR3 is 12 residues long. Germline assignment: CDR1 SGHAT and CDR2 FQNNGV.

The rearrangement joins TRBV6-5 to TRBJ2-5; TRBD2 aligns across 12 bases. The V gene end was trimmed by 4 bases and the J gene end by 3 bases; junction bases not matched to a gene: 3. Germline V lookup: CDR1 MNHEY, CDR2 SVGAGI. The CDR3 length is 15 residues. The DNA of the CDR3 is TGTGCCAGCAGTTTTCCTAGCGGGGGGGAAGAGACCCAGTACTTC. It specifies CASSFPSGGEETQYF.

In nucleotides, the CDR3 is TGTGCCAGCAGTGTAAACTACGAGCAGTACTTC. Translation gives CASSVNYEQYF. The chain couples TRBV25-1 to TRBJ2-7; no clear D. Germline CDR1 reads MGHDK; CDR2 reads SYGVNS. V lost 4 bases and J lost 3, with 4 bases in between. This CDR3 has 11 amino acids.

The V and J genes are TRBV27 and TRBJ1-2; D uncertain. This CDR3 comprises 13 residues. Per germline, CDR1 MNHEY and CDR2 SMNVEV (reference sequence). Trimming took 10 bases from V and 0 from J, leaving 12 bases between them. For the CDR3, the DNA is TGTGCCACCCGAACTCAGGCTAACTATGGCTACACCTTC. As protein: CATRTQANYGYTF.

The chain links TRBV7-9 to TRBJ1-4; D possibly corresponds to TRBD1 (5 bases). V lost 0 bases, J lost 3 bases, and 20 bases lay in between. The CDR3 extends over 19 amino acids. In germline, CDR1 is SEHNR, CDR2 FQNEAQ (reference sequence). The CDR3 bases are TGTGCCAGCAGCTTAGCGCCTTTAGTCGACAGTGGTGCTAATGAAAAACTGTTTTTT. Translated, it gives CASSLAPLVDSGANEKLFF.

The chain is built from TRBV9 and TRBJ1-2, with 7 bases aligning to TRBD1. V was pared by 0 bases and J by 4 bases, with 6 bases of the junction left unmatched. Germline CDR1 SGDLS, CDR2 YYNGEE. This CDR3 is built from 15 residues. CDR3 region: CASSVGTGVSYGYTF. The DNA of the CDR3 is TGTGCCAGCAGCGTAGGAACAGGGGTATCCTATGGCTACACCTTC.

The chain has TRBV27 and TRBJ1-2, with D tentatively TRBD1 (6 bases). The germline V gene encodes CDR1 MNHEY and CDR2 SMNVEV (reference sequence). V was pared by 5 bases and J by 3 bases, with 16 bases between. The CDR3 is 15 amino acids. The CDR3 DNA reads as TGTGCCAGCAGTGCGGCAGGGGCCGGTGACTATGGCTACACCTTC. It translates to CASSAAGAGDYGYTF.

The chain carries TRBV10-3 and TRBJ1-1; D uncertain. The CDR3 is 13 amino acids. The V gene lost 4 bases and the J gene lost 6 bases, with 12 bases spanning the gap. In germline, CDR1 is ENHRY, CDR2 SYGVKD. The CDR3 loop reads CAISGTAKSEAFF. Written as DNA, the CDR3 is TGTGCCATCAGTGGGACGGCGAAGTCTGAAGCTTTCTTT.

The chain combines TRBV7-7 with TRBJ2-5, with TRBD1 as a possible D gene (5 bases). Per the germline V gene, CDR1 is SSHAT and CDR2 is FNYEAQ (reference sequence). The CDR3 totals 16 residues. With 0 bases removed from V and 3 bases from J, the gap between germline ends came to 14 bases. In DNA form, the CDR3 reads TGTGCCAGCAGCTTAGCTCCCTGGTCAGGGAAAGAGACCCAGTACTTC. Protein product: CASSLAPWSGKETQYF.

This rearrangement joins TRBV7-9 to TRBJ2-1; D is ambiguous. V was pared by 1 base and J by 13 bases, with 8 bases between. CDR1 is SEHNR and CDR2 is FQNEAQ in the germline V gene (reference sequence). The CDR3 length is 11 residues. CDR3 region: CASSLVGNQFF. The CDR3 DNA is TGTGCCAGCAGCTTAGTAGGGAATCAGTTCTTC.

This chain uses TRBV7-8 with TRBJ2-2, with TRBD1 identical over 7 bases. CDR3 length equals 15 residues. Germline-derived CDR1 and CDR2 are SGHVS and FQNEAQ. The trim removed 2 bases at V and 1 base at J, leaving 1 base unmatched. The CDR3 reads CASSLNRGNTGELFF. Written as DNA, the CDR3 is TGTGCCAGCAGCTTAAACAGGGGGAACACCGGGGAGCTGTTTTTT.